This T cell receptor beta chain was identified in a study of control samples from healthy donors and cancer patients. The method was immunoSEQ multiplex PCR; TCRdb's version includes in-frame clones alone and lacks a portion of them. In the table there are 150,000 to 200,000 clones, 91% of which are singletons. The CDR3 totals 14 residues. This chain uses TRBV21-1 with TRBJ1-5; the table's D call, TRBD1, has no DNA check behind it. TRBV21-1 is labeled a pseudogene. The sequence derives from a woman under 40 in good health. The sample taken for sequencing was blood. The CDR3 loop reads CASTRHFSNQPQHF. CDR3 in DNA: TGTGCCAGCACCAGACATTTTAGCAATCAGCCCCAGCATTTT.